Each of the 23 T cell receptor beta chains below was sequenced from the same sample in a study of T cell responses to AZD1222 COVID-19 vaccine. The repertoire was sequenced with immunoSEQ multiplex PCR; TCRdb's copy has only in-frame clones and lacks some. The sample lists approximately 140,000 clones, 93% occurring once. This material consisted of peripheral blood, taken on day 0 of AZD1222 vaccination. These receptors were collected from an adult in good health.

The chain carries TRBV19 and TRBJ1-5; TRBD1 matches 9 bases. CDR1 is LNHDA and CDR2 is SQIVND in the germline V gene (reference sequence). J was trimmed by 1 base and V by 3 bases; bases with no gene match: 4. This CDR3 spans 16 amino acids. The CDR3: CASSIIQGASNQPQHF. The DNA of the CDR3 is TGTGCCAGTAGTATCATACAGGGGGCAAGCAATCAGCCCCAGCATTTT.

The CDR3 reads CASSLGQALGQFF. The CDR3, as DNA: TGTGCCAGCAGCTTAGGTCAGGCATTAGGGCAGTTCTTC. The chain is built from TRBV7-2 and TRBJ2-1; D remains ambiguous. V was trimmed by 1 base and J by 12 bases, leaving 13 bases between them. The CDR3 is made up of 13 amino acids. The germline CDR1 and CDR2 sequences are SGHTA and FQGNSA.

J is TRBJ1-2 and V is TRBV29-1; 7 bases are a match to TRBD1. CDR3 length equals 14 residues. The germline gives CDR1 SQVTM, CDR2 ANQGSEA. The J segment lost 1 base and the V segment lost 6 bases, leaving 8 bases of the junction unmatched. The CDR3 DNA is TGCAGCGTCAACCTCCAGGGGGTTAACTATGGCTACACCTTC. Encoded protein: CSVNLQGVNYGYTF.

This clone was recorded only once. The gene calls are TRBV10-3 and TRBJ1-6, with 11 bases identical to TRBD1. Germline CDR1 and CDR2: ENHRY and SYGVKD. This CDR3 is built from 17 residues. The V and J ends lost 2 bases and 9 bases, in that order; junction bases with no gene match: 9. The CDR3 sequence: CAISEQGSGTGGSPLHF. CDR3 DNA sequence: TGTGCCATCAGTGAGCAAGGATCCGGGACAGGGGGTTCACCCCTCCACTTT.

This chain uses TRBV12-5 with TRBJ1-1; TRBD1 matches 10 bases. Per the germline V gene, CDR1 is LGHNT and CDR2 is FRNRAP. This CDR3 has 14 residues. V gave up 1 base and J gave up 4 bases; unmatched junction bases: 0. The CDR3 region is CASGLGDRGTEAFF. CDR3 sequence (DNA): TGTGCTAGTGGTTTGGGGGACAGGGGCACTGAAGCTTTCTTT.

The J gene is TRBJ2-1, the V gene TRBV6-1, with 11 nucleotides matching TRBD2. CDR1 MNHNS and CDR2 SASEGT come from the germline V gene. With V trimmed by 4 bases and J by 6 bases, 5 bases remained unmatched. CDR3 size: 15 residues. CDR3 DNA: TGTGCCAGCAGTGCCGGGACTAGCGGTTTCAATGAGCAGTTCTTC. It encodes CASSAGTSGFNEQFF.

Written as DNA, the CDR3 is TGTGCCAGCAGCCCTCTGGGCGCCTACGAGCAGTACTTC. This gives the protein CASSPLGAYEQYF. This chain connects TRBV16 to TRBJ2-7; D not certain. CDR3 size: 13 residues. V lost 4 bases, J lost 2 bases, and 9 bases lay in between. CDR1 and CDR2 from the germline V gene are KGHSY and FQNENV.

J is TRBJ2-6 and V is TRBV27; the D gene is possibly TRBD2 (5 bases). Trimming left V 5 bases short and J 4 bases short, with 9 bases between. This CDR3 has 14 amino acids. Germline-derived CDR1 and CDR2 are MNHEY and SMNVEV (reference sequence). CDR3 in amino acids: CASSRPGGANVLTF. CDR3 sequence (DNA): TGTGCCAGCAGTCGGCCGGGGGGGGCCAACGTCCTGACTTTC.

The CDR3 DNA reads TGTGCCAGCAGCGCTATAGGGGCGCGAAGCTATGGCTACACCTTC. It specifies CASSAIGARSYGYTF. The V gene is TRBV9, the J gene TRBJ1-2, with D possibly being TRBD1 (5 bases). The V gene's germline CDR1 is SGDLS and CDR2 YYNGEE. The length of the CDR3 is 15 residues. Trimming removed 3 bases at V and 4 bases at J, with 16 bases between.

Comment on this clone: A read error may account for a junction end that differs from germline. DNA for the CDR3: TGTGCCAGCAGCCTAGCGACAGGGGGCTATTCACCCCTCCACTTT. This sequence encodes CASSLATGGYSPLHF. V and J are TRBV7-9 and TRBJ1-6; 10 bases align to TRBD1. Germline CDR1 and CDR2: SEHNR and FQNEAQ (reference sequence). This CDR3 has 15 residues. The whole variable domain, remainder taken from reference TRBV7-9 and TRBJ1-6, is DTGVSQNPRHKITKRGQNVTFRCDPISEHNRLYWYRQTLGQGPEFLTYFQNEAQLEKSRLLSDRFSAERPKGSFSTLEIQRTEQGDSAMYLCASSLATGGYSPLHFGNGTRLTVT.

The rearrangement uses TRBV7-2 and TRBJ2-7, with 7 bases fitting TRBD2. After removal of 5 bases from V and 7 bases from J, the junction contained 11 bases not matched to a gene. The CDR3 has 14 residues. From germline, CDR1 is SGHTA and CDR2 FQGNSA. The CDR3 spells CASSRGTTLLEQYF. CDR3 nucleotides: TGTGCCAGCAGCCGGGGGACTACCCTTTTGGAGCAGTACTTC.

The V and J genes are TRBV7-9 and TRBJ1-2, with D uncertain. The CDR3 is 14 amino acids. CDR1 is SEHNR, CDR2 FQNEAQ, per germline (reference sequence). Trimming removed 1 base from V and 4 bases from J, with 10 bases in between. Here the CDR3 DNA reads TGTGCCAGCAGCTTAGGAGAGAACAGCTATGGCTACACCTTC. Protein: CASSLGENSYGYTF.

The rearrangement links TRBV6-5 to TRBJ1-1; a possible D gene is TRBD1 (6 bases). Germline V lookup: CDR1 MNHEY, CDR2 SVGAGI. This CDR3 comprises 14 residues. Trimming took 6 bases from V and 5 from J, leaving 16 bases between them. The CDR3 here is CASRGSKGVTEAFF. CDR3 nucleotide sequence: TGTGCCAGCAGGGGTTCGAAGGGGGTGACTGAAGCTTTCTTT.

The genes are TRBV6-1 and TRBJ2-7; 11 bases match TRBD2. Germline V gives CDR1 MNHNS, CDR2 SASEGT. The ends lost 3 bases at V and 4 bases at J; junction bases unmatched: 5. The CDR3 has 15 residues. In nucleotides, the CDR3 is TGTGCCAGCAGTGAGTTAGCGGGAGGGCCTTACGAGCAGTACTTC. It yields the protein CASSELAGGPYEQYF.

V usage is TRBV19 and J usage is TRBJ1-5; D unclear. Trimming removed 10 bases at V and 0 bases at J, with 16 bases between. Per the germline V gene, CDR1 is LNHDA and CDR2 is SQIVND (reference sequence). CDR3 length: 15 amino acids. The CDR3 spells CATTWGRASNQPQHF. CDR3 nucleotides: TGTGCCACTACGTGGGGTAGGGCTAGCAATCAGCCCCAGCATTTT.

CDR3 in amino acids: CASSELSPYGYTF. DNA of the CDR3: TGTGCCAGCAGTGAATTATCTCCCTATGGCTACACCTTC. The chain combines TRBV6-1 with TRBJ1-2; D is undetermined. The CDR3 length is 13 residues. The V end was cut by 2 bases, the J end by 4 bases, with 8 bases between. CDR1 is MNHNS and CDR2 is SASEGT in the germline V gene.

The gene calls are TRBV7-9 and TRBJ1-2; TRBD1 is a possible D gene (5 bases). V was pared by 6 bases and J by 0 bases, with 14 bases between. CDR1 is SEHNR and CDR2 is FQNEAQ in the germline V gene (reference sequence). There are 15 residues in the CDR3. CDR3 DNA sequence: TGTGCCAGCAGTCCGCTGCAGGGCACTAACTATGGCTACACCTTC. It yields the protein CASSPLQGTNYGYTF.

The chain links TRBV15 to TRBJ2-1, with no clear D. Germline lookup yields CDR1 LNHNV and CDR2 YYDKDF (reference sequence). Trimming stripped 0 bases from V and 4 bases from J, with 10 bases between. CDR3 length: 15 amino acids. The CDR3 region has the DNA TGTGCCACCAGCAGAGACGGCAACTATTACAATGAGCAGTTCTTC. It codes for CATSRDGNYYNEQFF.

The CDR3 sequence: CASRLYRRSKPYNEQFF. DNA for the CDR3: TGTGCAAGTCGCTTATACCGCCGGTCGAAACCCTACAATGAGCAGTTCTTC. V is TRBV12-2 and J is TRBJ2-1; the table's D call of TRBD2 was not tested on the DNA. TRBV12-2 is annotated as a pseudogene. The CDR3 loop spans 17 amino acids.

This chain joins TRBV19 and TRBJ1-1, with TRBD1 matching 9 bases. Losses at the gene ends were 5 bases for V and 0 bases for J; bases not matched to a gene: 7. Germline V lookup: CDR1 LNHDA, CDR2 SQIVND (reference sequence). The CDR3 is 16 residues long. This CDR3 reads CASSLGQGRVNTEAFF. The CDR3 nucleotides are TGTGCCAGTAGTTTAGGACAGGGGAGGGTGAACACTGAAGCTTTCTTT.

The rearrangement links TRBV27 to TRBJ2-5, with D possibly being TRBD2 (5 bases). The germline CDR1 and CDR2 sequences are MNHEY and SMNVEV (reference sequence). The CDR3 has 14 residues. The V end was cut by 6 bases, the J end by 4 bases, with 15 bases between. As DNA, the CDR3 is TGTGCCAGCAGCCCACTAGGACCCCGAGAGACCCAGTACTTC. It specifies CASSPLGPRETQYF.

The chain recombines TRBV19 with TRBJ1-1; tentative D call: TRBD1 (5 bases). The V end was cut by 6 bases, the J end by 7 bases, with 15 bases between. The CDR3 consists of 13 residues. Germline V CDR1 and CDR2: LNHDA, SQIVND (reference sequence). CDR3 region: CASRRGREDEAFF. Here the CDR3 DNA reads TGTGCCAGTAGAAGGGGCAGGGAGGATGAAGCTTTCTTT. Based on the CDR3 plus reference TRBV19 and TRBJ1-1, the full variable domain is DGGITQSPKYLFRKEGQNVTLSCEQNLNHDAMYWYRQDPGQGLRLIYYSQIVNDFQKGDIAEGYSVSREKKESFPLTVTSAQKNPTAFYLCASRRGREDEAFFGQGTRLTVV.

This rearrangement joins TRBV7-8 to TRBJ1-1, with no clear D. Germline CDR1 reads SGHVS; CDR2 reads FQNEAQ. The CDR3 has 13 amino acids. V dropped 3 bases and J dropped 3 bases, with 8 bases sitting between them. The CDR3 loop reads CASSFPGYTEAFF. The CDR3 DNA reads as TGTGCCAGCAGCTTCCCCGGATACACTGAAGCTTTCTTT.